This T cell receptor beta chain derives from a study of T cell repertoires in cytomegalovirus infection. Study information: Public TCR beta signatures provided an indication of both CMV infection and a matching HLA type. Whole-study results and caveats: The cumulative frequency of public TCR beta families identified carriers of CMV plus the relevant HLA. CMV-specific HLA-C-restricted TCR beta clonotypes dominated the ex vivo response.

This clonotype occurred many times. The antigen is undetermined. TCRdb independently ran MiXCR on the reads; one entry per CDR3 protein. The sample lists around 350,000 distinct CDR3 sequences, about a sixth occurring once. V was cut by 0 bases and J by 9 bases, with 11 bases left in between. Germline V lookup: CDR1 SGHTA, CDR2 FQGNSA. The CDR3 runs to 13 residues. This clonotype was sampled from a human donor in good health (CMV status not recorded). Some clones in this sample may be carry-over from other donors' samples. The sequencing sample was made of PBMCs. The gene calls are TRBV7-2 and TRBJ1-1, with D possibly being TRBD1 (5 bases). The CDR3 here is CASSLAWDGQAFF. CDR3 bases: TGTGCCAGCAGCTTAGCTTGGGACGGGCAAGCTTTCTTT. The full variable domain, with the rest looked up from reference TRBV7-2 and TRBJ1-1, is GAGVSQSPSNKVTEKGKDVELRCDPISGHTALYWYRQSLGQGLEFLIYFQGNSAPDKSGLPSDRFSAERTGGSVSTLTIQRTQQEDSAVYLCASSLAWDGQAFFGQGTRLTVV.